Listed here is a single T cell receptor beta chain. What it recognizes is unknown. With 10 bases removed from V and 10 bases from J, the gap between germline ends came to 16 bases. CDR1 MNHEY and CDR2 SVGAGI come from the germline V gene. The CDR3 loop spans 11 amino acids. The sample originates from a study of T cell responses to AZD1222 COVID-19 vaccine. Study background: Analysis merged second doses at about 4 or about 12 weeks. Overall study results and limits: Researchers took repertoire samples only after the peak T cell response had come. With dominance at 160-218 and 743-854, vaccine-associated CD4 TCRs spanned spike.

Profiled with immunoSEQ multiplex PCR; TCRdb holds only in-frame clones, not every one. The sample holds approximately 160,000 clones; 85% to 95% are singletons and the top ten take approximately 1%. This chain links TRBV6-5 with TRBJ1-2, with D unresolved. This TCR was recovered from an adult in good health. Sequencing used peripheral blood, obtained on day 0 of AZD1222 vaccination. The CDR3 here is CATPRPGVYTF. CDR3 sequence (DNA): TGTGCCACCCCCCGCCCCGGTGTCTACACCTTC.